The 29 T cell receptor beta chains below all came from one sample that was sequenced in a study of blood T cell repertoires in COVID-19. Sequenced by immunoSEQ multiplex PCR; TCRdb stores in-frame clones only, minus some. The profile covers roughly 55,000 clones, with roughly four fifths appearing a single time and 1.9% taken by the ten largest. Sequenced material: peripheral blood. All receptors derive from a woman aged 55-70 years with acute or convalescent COVID-19.

The DNA of the CDR3 is TGTGCCAGCAGTTACTCTAGCGGGGGGGCCTACGAGCAGTACTTC. This sequence encodes CASSYSSGGAYEQYF. The chain combines TRBV6-5 with TRBJ2-7; 11 bases agree with TRBD2. Germline CDR1 MNHEY, CDR2 SVGAGI. Losses at the gene ends were 0 bases for V and 2 bases for J; bases not matched to a gene: 0. The CDR3 totals 15 residues.

The chain employs TRBV28 and TRBJ2-2; D unresolved. Germline loops: CDR1 MDHEN, CDR2 SYDVKM. This CDR3 is 16 amino acids long. The ends were cut back, 6 bases at V and 2 bases at J, with 16 bases in the middle. As DNA, the CDR3 is TGTGCCAGCAGAACCGCAGGTTCCCCAAACACCGGGGAGCTGTTTTTT. Translation gives CASRTAGSPNTGELFF.

The CDR3 here is CASSQAESTGAGDTQYF. The CDR3 DNA is TGCGCCAGCAGCCAAGCAGAATCGACGGGAGCGGGGGATACGCAGTATTTT. The rearrangement uses TRBV4-1 and TRBJ2-3; 7 nucleotides align to TRBD2. The CDR3 contains 17 residues. J gave up 6 bases and V 1 base, and 13 bases lay outside the gene matches. Germline lookup yields CDR1 MGHRA and CDR2 YSYEKL.

The chain employs TRBV9 and TRBJ2-6, with D uncertain. CDR3 length: 17 residues. Trimming removed 0 bases from V and 2 bases from J, with 12 bases in between. Germline V lookup: CDR1 SGDLS, CDR2 YYNGEE. CDR3 in amino acids: CASSVDLLATGANVLTF. DNA for the CDR3: TGTGCCAGCAGCGTAGATTTGTTAGCCACTGGGGCCAACGTCCTGACTTTC.

There are a few counts of this clone. This sequence joins TRBV19 and TRBJ1-1, with 9 bases identical to TRBD1. Germline V lookup: CDR1 LNHDA, CDR2 SQIVND (reference sequence). V dropped 0 bases and J dropped 6; count of bases not matched to a gene: 5. The CDR3 sequence is 15 residues long. This chain's CDR3 is CASSIEHRGRPEAFF. The CDR3 nucleotides read TGTGCCAGTAGTATAGAGCACAGGGGGCGGCCTGAAGCTTTCTTT.

The chain uses TRBV6-1 and TRBJ1-5; D is unresolved. CDR1 and CDR2 from the germline V gene are MNHNS and SASEGT. The CDR3 has 12 amino acids. V was shortened by 3 bases and J by 6 bases, with 6 bases between the two germline ends. CDR3 sequence reads: CASSERAQPQHF. DNA for the CDR3: TGTGCCAGCAGTGAGAGGGCTCAGCCCCAGCATTTT.

This chain links TRBV9 with TRBJ2-1; 9 nucleotides agree with TRBD2. Germline V gives CDR1 SGDLS, CDR2 YYNGEE. The CDR3 spans 17 residues. V trimming: 0 bases; J trimming: 6 bases; junction bases outside the gene matches: 10. The CDR3 region is CASSVATLLAGANEQFF. The CDR3 DNA reads TGTGCCAGCAGCGTAGCGACTCTGTTAGCGGGAGCCAATGAGCAGTTCTTC.

The chain joins TRBV28 to TRBJ1-4; the match to TRBD1 covers 9 bases. The trim removed 4 bases at V and 5 bases at J, leaving 5 bases unmatched. Germline V CDR1 and CDR2: MDHEN, SYDVKM. CDR3 length equals 15 residues. CDR3 loop: CASSSWDRANEKLFF. The CDR3 DNA follows: TGTGCCAGCAGTTCCTGGGACAGGGCAAATGAAAAACTGTTTTTT. The full variable domain, completed using reference TRBV28 and TRBJ1-4, is DVKVTQSSRYLVKRTGEKVFLECVQDMDHENMFWYRQDPGLGLRLIYFSYDVKMKEKGDIPEGYSVSREKKERFSLILESASTNQTSMYLCASSSWDRANEKLFFGSGTQLSVL.

A few counts support this clone. The chain joins TRBV2 to TRBJ1-3; D is possibly TRBD1 (6 bases). This CDR3 spans 13 amino acids. In germline, CDR1 is SNHLY, CDR2 FYNNEI. V was trimmed by 6 bases and J by 4 bases, leaving 10 bases between them. The CDR3 DNA reads TGTGCCAGCAGCCAGGGGTTAGGAAACACCATATATTTT. This codes for CASSQGLGNTIYF.

The chain employs TRBV25-1 and TRBJ1-5; 8 bases fit TRBD1. The CDR3 length is 13 residues. J gave up 7 bases and V 9 bases, and 8 bases lay outside the gene matches. CDR1 is MGHDK, CDR2 SYGVNS, per germline. CDR3 amino acids: CASAGGIGQPQHF. DNA of the CDR3: TGTGCCAGTGCAGGGGGCATAGGGCAGCCCCAGCATTTT.

The genes are TRBV7-8 and TRBJ2-1; 7 bases are shared with TRBD2. Germline CDR1 is SGHVS and CDR2 is FQNEAQ. This CDR3 has 17 residues. V shed 6 bases, J shed 5 bases, and the junction held 16 bases outside the gene matches. CDR3 residues: CASSSSFLGTINNEQFF. The DNA of the CDR3 is TGTGCCAGCAGTTCCTCCTTCCTCGGGACTATAAACAATGAGCAGTTCTTC.

V and J are TRBV7-6 and TRBJ1-3, with a tentative D call TRBD1 (6 bases). The CDR3 length is 16 residues. V lost 2 bases, J lost 1 base, and 12 bases lay in between. CDR1 and CDR2 from the germline V gene are SGHVS and FNYEAQ. CDR3 bases: TGTGCCAGCAGCTTAAGTAATACAGGGTCTGGAAACACCATATATTTT. Translation: CASSLSNTGSGNTIYF.

The V and J genes are TRBV18 and TRBJ1-2, with 8 bases identical to TRBD1. Germline V gene data show CDR1 as KGHSH and CDR2 as LQKENI. V shed 6 bases, J shed 6 bases, and the junction held 15 bases outside the gene matches. The CDR3 runs to 16 residues. The CDR3 sequence is CASSQTLNRGKDGYTF. The CDR3 DNA reads as TGTGCCAGCTCGCAGACCCTGAACAGGGGGAAAGATGGCTACACCTTC.

This sequence joins TRBV30 and TRBJ1-2; D possibly corresponds to TRBD1 (6 bases). V was clipped by 3 bases and J by 4 bases, with 15 bases between them. The CDR3 sequence is 14 residues long. Germline CDR1 reads GTSNPN; CDR2 reads SVGIG (reference sequence). CDR3 coding DNA: TGTGCCTGGAGGGGGGCAGGGCCGGCCTATGGCTACACCTTC. Translation gives CAWRGAGPAYGYTF.

The V and J genes are TRBV6-5 and TRBJ2-7; 7 nucleotides align to TRBD1. The CDR3 consists of 13 residues. From germline, CDR1 is MNHEY and CDR2 SVGAGI. Unmatched junction bases numbered 5, after V lost 6 bases and J lost 3 bases. DNA of the CDR3: TGTGCCAGCAGGAGGGACAGCCGCTACGAGCAGTACTTC. This translates into CASRRDSRYEQYF.

The chain uses TRBV7-8 and TRBJ1-2, with D possibly matching TRBD1 (6 bases). Germline V gene sequence: CDR1 SGHVS, CDR2 FQNEAQ. Trimming pared 1 base from V and 8 bases from J, leaving 14 bases between. CDR3 length equals 14 residues. The DNA of the CDR3 is TGTGCCAGCAGCTTAGTTTTGGCAGGGGAGGGCTACACCTTC. Translation gives CASSLVLAGEGYTF.

The gene calls are TRBV3-1 (or the pseudogene TRBV3-2) and TRBJ1-2, with D perhaps TRBD1 (6 bases). This CDR3 is built from 14 residues. Trimming left V 4 bases short and J 0 bases short, with 9 bases between. CDR1 and CDR2 (germline): LGHDT, YNNKEL (reference sequence). DNA of the CDR3: TGTGCCAGCAGCCTAACAGGGTCTAACTATGGCTACACCTTC. This sequence encodes CASSLTGSNYGYTF.

This sequence joins TRBV6-5 and TRBJ2-7; tentatively, D is TRBD1 (5 bases). This CDR3 has 15 residues. Germline CDR1 MNHEY, CDR2 SVGAGI. Trimming left V 6 bases short and J 0 bases short, with 15 bases between. The DNA of the CDR3 is TGTGCCAGCAGACGATTCAGGGATATCTCCTACGAGCAGTACTTC. Amino acids: CASRRFRDISYEQYF.

This clone appeared once. The rearrangement uses TRBV30 and TRBJ1-2, with unresolved D. Germline assignment: CDR1 GTSNPN and CDR2 SVGIG (reference sequence). The CDR3 has 13 residues. Trimming took off 1 base at V and 2 bases at J, with 8 bases between the two ends. CDR3 region: CAWSDNFNYGYTF. CDR3 nucleotide sequence: TGTGCCTGGAGTGACAATTTCAACTATGGCTACACCTTC.

This chain links TRBV7-2 with TRBJ1-3, with TRBD1 matching 7 bases. The CDR3 consists of 18 residues. J lost 0 bases, V lost 5 bases, and 13 bases had no gene match. Germline V gene lookup returns CDR1 SGHTA and CDR2 FQGNSA. The CDR3 protein is CASSPAWTGLFSGNTIYF. The CDR3 bases are TGTGCCAGCAGCCCCGCGTGGACAGGACTATTCTCTGGAAACACCATATATTTT.

The rearrangement uses TRBV6-4 and TRBJ1-2; D gene ambiguous. V lost 5 bases to trimming and J lost 8 bases, with 18 bases between them. Germline V gene data show CDR1 as MRHNA and CDR2 as SNTAGT. This CDR3 is 14 amino acids long. For the CDR3, the DNA is TGTGCCAGCAGTTTATCGACTGACTCGGGAGGCTACACCTTC. It encodes CASSLSTDSGGYTF.

For the CDR3, the DNA is TGCGCCAGCAGTCAATTGAGAGAAATGGGCTACACCTTC. This codes for CASSQLREMGYTF. The V and J genes are TRBV23-1 and TRBJ1-2; D remains unclear. TRBV23-1 is an ORF; its function is uncertain. This CDR3 comprises 13 residues. With 1 base removed from V and 8 bases from J, the gap between germline ends came to 11 bases.

This clone was detected a few times. The chain is built from TRBV7-3 and TRBJ1-6; D gene unclear. V was trimmed by 2 bases and J by 7 bases, leaving 6 bases between them. CDR1 SGHTA and CDR2 FQGTGA come from the germline V gene. This CDR3 is 13 amino acids long. The CDR3 loop reads CASSLSVNSPLHF. Here the CDR3 DNA reads TGTGCCAGCAGCTTATCGGTGAATTCACCCCTCCACTTT.

The chain links TRBV28 to TRBJ1-2, with D uncertain. CDR1 and CDR2 (germline): MDHEN, SYDVKM. Trimming shortened V by 6 bases and J by 12 bases, and 14 bases separated the two germline ends. The CDR3 loop spans 11 amino acids. The chain's CDR3 is CASRSTSAHTF. In nucleotides, the CDR3 is TGTGCCAGCAGATCCACGAGCGCCCACACCTTC.

The chain couples TRBV6-1 to TRBJ2-7, with 8 positions matching TRBD1. Germline values: CDR1 MNHNS, CDR2 SASEGT. The CDR3 contains 14 residues. V shed 1 base, J shed 8 bases, and the junction held 7 bases outside the gene matches. For the CDR3, the DNA is TGTGCCAGCAGTGAAGGTACAGGGGGTCGCCAGCAGTACTTC. Translation: CASSEGTGGRQQYF.

This sequence joins TRBV30 and TRBJ2-3; 14 bases map to TRBD2. The germline V gene has CDR1 GTSNPN and CDR2 SVGIG (reference sequence). The CDR3 runs to 17 residues. V lost 6 bases and J lost 1; bases outside the gene matches: 9. CDR3 protein: CACSGTSGRAGTDTQYF. The CDR3 nucleotides are TGTGCCTGCTCCGGGACTAGCGGGAGAGCGGGCACAGATACGCAGTATTTT.

This chain uses TRBV11-2 with TRBJ1-6; no clear D. The CDR3 is made up of 14 amino acids. The V gene's germline CDR1 is SGHAT and CDR2 FQNNGV. V was shortened by 3 bases and J by 8 bases, with 11 bases between the two germline ends. CDR3 sequence: CASSFSGRDSPLHF. The CDR3 DNA reads TGTGCCAGCAGCTTTTCCGGGAGGGATTCACCCCTCCACTTT.

This sequence joins TRBV11-3 and TRBJ1-1; 9 nucleotides match TRBD1. In germline, CDR1 is SGHNT, CDR2 YENEEA. V dropped 5 bases and J dropped 0; count of bases not matched to a gene: 4. CDR3 size: 15 residues. The CDR3 region has the DNA TGTGCCAGCAGCCCCGGGACAGGGTTGAACACTGAAGCTTTCTTT. Translation: CASSPGTGLNTEAFF.

The V call is TRBV18, the J call TRBJ2-1; no clear D. Germline assignment: CDR1 KGHSH and CDR2 LQKENI. The CDR3 runs to 17 residues. Trimming took 3 bases from V and 9 from J, leaving 24 bases between them. CDR3 coding DNA: TGTGCCAGCTCACCTCCGGCCGGTGACCCATCCCCGGGTGAGCAGTTCTTC. Translated, it gives CASSPPAGDPSPGEQFF.